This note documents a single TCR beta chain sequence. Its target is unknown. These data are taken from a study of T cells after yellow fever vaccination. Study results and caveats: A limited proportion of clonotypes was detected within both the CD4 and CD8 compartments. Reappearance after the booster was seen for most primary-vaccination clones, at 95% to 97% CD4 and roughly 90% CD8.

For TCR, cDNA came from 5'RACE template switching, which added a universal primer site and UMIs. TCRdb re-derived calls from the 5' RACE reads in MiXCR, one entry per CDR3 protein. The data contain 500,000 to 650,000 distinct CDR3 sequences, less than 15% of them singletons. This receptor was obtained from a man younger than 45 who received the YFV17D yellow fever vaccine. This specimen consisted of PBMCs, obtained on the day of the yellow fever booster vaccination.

This CDR3 reads CASIRTGGTTDTQYF. The CDR3 DNA is TGTGCCAGCATACGGACGGGAGGGACCACAGATACGCAGTATTTT. The chain carries TRBV6-1 and TRBJ2-3, with 8 bases identical to TRBD2. The CDR3 is 15 amino acids. The germline gives CDR1 MNHNS, CDR2 SASEGT. Trimming removed 7 bases from V and 2 bases from J; junction bases left unmatched: 8.